What follows are 20 T cell receptor beta chains derived from one specimen sequenced in a study of cytomegalovirus exposure and HLA in healthy donors (dated by TCRdb to about 2017). Library preparation was by the immunoSEQ multiplex PCR assay. For the multiplex PCR, a mixture combining 60 forward primers for TCR Vbeta segments and 13 reverse primers for TCR Jbeta segments was used. TCRdb's version of the immuneACCESS table is confined to in-frame rearrangements and falls short of the full clone set. An unresolved V gene accounts for under half of the shortfall where checked; the remainder is of unknown origin. The sample data list about 85,000 clones, and over 70% of these were observed just once. The leading ten clones occupy about 30% of the sample. Sample: PBMCs. These receptors all stem from a man aged 45-65 years in good health and CMV-seropositive.

This sequence joins TRBV19 and TRBJ1-6; no clear D gene. The CDR3 spans 15 residues. V was shortened by 3 bases and J by 5 bases, with 11 bases between the two germline ends. The V gene's germline CDR1 is LNHDA and CDR2 SQIVND (reference sequence). In DNA form, the CDR3 reads TGTGCCAGTAGTATGGATCACGGAGATAATTCACCCCTCCACTTT. Amino acid sequence: CASSMDHGDNSPLHF.

The V and J genes are TRBV5-6 and TRBJ2-5; 8 positions agree with TRBD1. The CDR3 extends over 15 amino acids. Germline trimming cut 0 bases from V and 2 bases from J; bases unmatched to any gene: 3. Germline CDR1 reads SGHDT; CDR2 reads YYEEEE. This CDR3 is CASSLAQGAQETQYF. CDR3 sequence (DNA): TGTGCCAGCAGCTTGGCGCAGGGGGCTCAAGAGACCCAGTACTTC.

This clone showed up just a few times. V is TRBV7-2 and J is TRBJ2-7, with 9 bases identical to TRBD2. The ends lost 1 base at V and 3 bases at J; junction bases unmatched: 4. CDR3 size: 15 residues. Germline loops: CDR1 SGHTA, CDR2 FQGNSA. Here the CDR3 reads CASSLVAGGFYEQYF. The CDR3 DNA reads TGTGCCAGCAGCTTAGTTGCGGGAGGGTTCTACGAGCAGTACTTC. Using reference TRBV7-2 and TRBJ2-7 for the parts outside the CDR3, the full variable domain is GAGVSQSPSNKVTEKGKDVELRCDPISGHTALYWYRQSLGQGLEFLIYFQGNSAPDKSGLPSDRFSAERTGGSVSTLTIQRTQQEDSAVYLCASSLVAGGFYEQYFGPGTRLTVT.

V is TRBV5-1 and J is TRBJ1-2; 8 bases align to TRBD1. This CDR3 contains 16 residues. Germline lookup yields CDR1 SGHRS and CDR2 YFSETQ. V was clipped by 1 base and J by 0 bases; unmatched bases: 5. The CDR3 protein is CASSLSEQGANYGYTF. The CDR3, as DNA: TGCGCCAGCAGCTTGTCGGAACAGGGGGCTAACTATGGCTACACCTTC.

J is TRBJ1-5 and V is TRBV7-6; no definite D call. V was trimmed by 4 bases and J by 6 bases, leaving 10 bases between them. The CDR3 totals 13 residues. Looked up from germline, CDR1 is SGHVS and CDR2 is FNYEAQ. DNA of the CDR3: TGTGCCAGCAGCTCTATGGAGGGTCAGCCCCAGCATTTT. Translation gives CASSSMEGQPQHF.

This clone appeared a few times. The rearrangement uses TRBV5-1 and TRBJ2-6; D is ambiguous. The V end was cut by 0 bases, the J end by 1 base, with 8 bases between. Per germline, CDR1 SGHRS and CDR2 YFSETQ. This CDR3 has 16 residues. CDR3 DNA sequence: TGCGCCAGCAGCTTGGCGGGTTTTTCTGGGGCCAACGTCCTGACTTTC. Protein sequence: CASSLAGFSGANVLTF. Complete variable domain (other parts from reference TRBV5-1 and TRBJ2-6): KAGVTQTPRYLIKTRGQQVTLSCSPISGHRSVSWYQQTPGQGLQFLFEYFSETQRNKGNFPGRFSGRQFSNSRSEMNVSTLELGDSALYLCASSLAGFSGANVLTFGAGSRLTVL.

V is TRBV19 and J is TRBJ2-1; 10 nucleotides line up with TRBD2. Germline trimming cut 9 bases from V and 4 bases from J; bases unmatched to any gene: 6. Germline-derived CDR1 and CDR2 are LNHDA and SQIVND (reference sequence). The CDR3 extends over 14 amino acids. CDR3 nucleotides: TGTGCCAGCAAAGCGGGAGGGAATTACAATGAGCAGTTCTTC. Translation: CASKAGGNYNEQFF.

This clone appeared a few times. The rearrangement links TRBV5-1 to TRBJ2-2, with D perhaps TRBD2 (6 bases). V lost 0 bases to trimming and J lost 6 bases, with 15 bases between them. CDR1 is SGHRS, CDR2 YFSETQ, per germline. The CDR3 runs 16 residues. The CDR3 nucleotides read TGCGCCAGCAGCTTGGACTCGCCGGGAGTCGCCGGGGAGCTGTTTTTT. Protein product: CASSLDSPGVAGELFF.

J is TRBJ1-1 and V is TRBV29-1; the D is unclear. Deletions cut 4 bases from V and 2 bases from J, with 11 bases between. Germline lookup yields CDR1 SQVTM and CDR2 ANQGSEA. The CDR3 is 13 amino acids. DNA for the CDR3: TGCAGCGTTGGGGTAGGAGGAAACACTGAAGCTTTCTTT. Translated: CSVGVGGNTEAFF. Based on the CDR3 plus reference TRBV29-1 and TRBJ1-1, the full variable domain is SAVISQKPSRDICQRGTSLTIQCQVDSQVTMMFWYRQQPGQSLTLIATANQGSEATYESGFVIDKFPISRPNLTFSTLTVSNMSPEDSSIYLCSVGVGGNTEAFFGQGTRLTVV.

The V gene is TRBV7-2, the J gene TRBJ2-4, with D perhaps matching TRBD2 (5 bases). The CDR3 covers 16 residues. With 1 base removed from V and 8 bases from J, the gap between germline ends came to 18 bases. Germline V gene sequence: CDR1 SGHTA, CDR2 FQGNSA. Here the CDR3 DNA reads TGTGCCAGCAGCTTAGTTCGGGGAACGAAGATGGACATTCAGTACTTC. It specifies CASSLVRGTKMDIQYF.

This chain links TRBV11-2 with TRBJ2-2, with TRBD1 matching over 7 bases. CDR3 length: 14 amino acids. The germline V gene encodes CDR1 SGHAT and CDR2 FQNNGV. Losses at the gene ends were 5 bases for V and 5 bases for J; bases not matched to a gene: 5. CDR3 sequence reads: CASSLRQGTGELFF. CDR3 bases: TGTGCCAGCAGCCTCCGACAGGGAACCGGGGAGCTGTTTTTT.

This chain uses TRBV14 with TRBJ2-5; D might be TRBD2 (5 bases). Gene TRBJ2-7 matches the end of the DNA better, so the J call may be wrong. The CDR3 runs to 14 residues. Germline V gene lookup returns CDR1 SGHDN and CDR2 FVKESK. For the CDR3, the DNA is TGTGCCAGCAGCCAAGGTCTAGCATCCTACGAGCAGTACTTC. Encoded protein: CASSQGLASYEQYF.

The chain carries TRBV15 and TRBJ2-7; possibly TRBD2 for D (5 bases). The germline CDR1 and CDR2 sequences are LNHNV and YYDKDF (reference sequence). The length of the CDR3 is 15 residues. Trimming cost V 4 bases and J 2 bases, with 15 bases left between them. The CDR3 bases are TGTGCCACCAGCAACGAACGGGGTGTAACCTACGAGCAGTACTTC. Translating it yields CATSNERGVTYEQYF.

The chain employs TRBV5-4 and TRBJ1-2; D uncertain. Between the trimmed V and J ends, which lost 8 bases and 3 bases, there was a span of 11 bases. The CDR3 spans 12 residues. Germline assignment: CDR1 SGHNT and CDR2 YYREEE (reference sequence). CDR3 bases: TGTGCCAGATCCGGTGATGACTATGGCTACACCTTC. Translating gives CARSGDDYGYTF.

This clone was detected only once. The chain is built from TRBV19 and TRBJ2-7, with D perhaps TRBD1 (6 bases). The CDR3 contains 16 residues. Germline V gene sequence: CDR1 LNHDA, CDR2 SQIVND (reference sequence). The V gene lost 0 bases and the J gene lost 5 bases, with 17 bases spanning the gap. As DNA, the CDR3 is TGTGCCAGTAGTATAGATCCAGGGCCAGGGGCCCACGAGCAGTACTTC. Translated: CASSIDPGPGAHEQYF. Based on the CDR3 plus reference TRBV19 and TRBJ2-7, the full variable domain is DGGITQSPKYLFRKEGQNVTLSCEQNLNHDAMYWYRQDPGQGLRLIYYSQIVNDFQKGDIAEGYSVSREKKESFPLTVTSAQKNPTAFYLCASSIDPGPGAHEQYFGPGTRLTVT.

The J gene is TRBJ2-7, the V gene TRBV6-6, with D perhaps matching TRBD1 (6 bases). The CDR3 consists of 15 residues. V was cut by 5 bases and J by 2 bases, with 16 bases left in between. Germline V gene sequence: CDR1 MNHNY, CDR2 SVGAGI (reference sequence). CDR3 loop: CASSGDYRVPYEQYF. The DNA for the CDR3 is TGTGCCAGCAGTGGAGACTACAGGGTCCCCTACGAGCAGTACTTC.

This sequence joins TRBV10-3 and TRBJ2-4; D possibly corresponds to TRBD2 (6 bases). CDR1 and CDR2 (germline): ENHRY, SYGVKD. Between the trimmed V and J ends, which lost 0 bases and 2 bases, there was a span of 17 bases. The CDR3 runs 18 residues. CDR3 DNA sequence: TGTGCCATCAGTGAGTCTCGGGGGAGCGGTGGTCCCAAAAACATTCAGTACTTC. Its translation is CAISESRGSGGPKNIQYF.

The chain carries TRBV7-2 and TRBJ1-2; weak D call: TRBD1 (5 bases). The germline V gene has CDR1 SGHTA and CDR2 FQGNSA. This CDR3 is 15 amino acids long. The germline V and J ends were trimmed by 5 bases and 4 bases, with 17 bases remaining between them. CDR3 sequence (DNA): TGTGCCAGCAGCCGGGGGGAGATGGACCTCTATGGCTACACCTTC. This sequence encodes CASSRGEMDLYGYTF.

The V gene is TRBV13, the J gene TRBJ1-2; D is perhaps TRBD1 (5 bases). Deletions cut 5 bases from V and 8 bases from J, with 15 bases between. The CDR3 contains 13 residues. Germline loops: CDR1 PRHDT, CDR2 FYEKMQ (reference sequence). In DNA form, the CDR3 reads TGTGCCAGCAGCGGGACTGGCCCGGGCGGCTACACCTTC. Amino acid sequence: CASSGTGPGGYTF. The complete variable domain, with remaining parts taken from reference TRBV13 and TRBJ1-2, reads AAGVIQSPRHLIKEKRETATLKCYPIPRHDTVYWYQQGPGQDPQFLISFYEKMQSDKGSIPDRFSAQQFSDYHSELNMSSLELGDSALYFCASSGTGPGGYTFGSGTRLTVV.

Worth noting for this clone: The junction departs from germline at one end; a sequencing error may be responsible. The J gene is TRBJ2-7, the V gene TRBV7-9; TRBD2 matches at 14 bases. Germline V gene data show CDR1 as SEHNR and CDR2 as FQNEAQ (reference sequence). The CDR3 runs to 19 residues. CDR3 protein: CSSSSLAGGLAGVLGEQYF. As DNA, the CDR3 is TGTTCCAGCAGCTCCCTGGCGGGGGGACTAGCGGGAGTTCTAGGCGAGCAGTACTTC.